These T cell receptor beta chains were read from a single sample in a study of response to subunit inactivated influenza vaccine. MiXCR was run by TCRdb on the RT-PCR reads, yielding one entry per CDR3 protein. The sample includes approximately 480,000 distinct CDR3 sequences, over 9.5% of them seen just once. Specimen: PBMCs from blood, collected 45 days after vaccination. The origin of the receptors is a man aged 50-59 years who received an inactivated influenza vaccine. The CDR3 runs from the conserved cysteine through the conserved F or W. A D gene is named only where the DNA matches it firmly. Expanded clones are given a class, and other clones once, few, many or no size at all.

j_call: TRBJ2-6
clone_size: many
d_call: -
v_call: TRBV10-3
cdr3_aa: CASRVAGANVLTF
cdr3_nt: TGTGCCAGTAGGGTAGCTGGGGCCAACGTCCTGACTTTC

j_call: TRBJ2-5
clone_size: few
d_call: TRBD2
v_call: TRBV7-6
cdr3_aa: CASNRLAGQQETQYF
cdr3_nt: TGTGCCAGCAACCGACTAGCGGGACAACAAGAGACCCAGTACTTC

j_call: TRBJ2-5
clone_size: few
d_call: -
v_call: TRBV6-1
cdr3_aa: CASSRYEGETQYF
cdr3_nt: TGTGCCAGCAGCCGATACGAGGGGGAGACCCAGTACTTC

j_call: TRBJ2-5
clone_size: -
d_call: -
v_call: TRBV5-1
cdr3_aa: CASSSEPGLQATQYF
cdr3_nt: TGCGCCAGCAGCTCCGAACCGGGACTCCAAGCGACCCAGTACTTC

j_call: TRBJ1-2
clone_size: -
d_call: TRBD1
v_call: TRBV6-5
cdr3_aa: CASSYFGQGTYGYTF
cdr3_nt: TGTGCCAGCAGTTACTTTGGACAGGGGACCTATGGCTACACCTTC

j_call: TRBJ1-2
clone_size: few
d_call: -
v_call: TRBV7-2
cdr3_aa: CASSLGLGQGYGYTF
cdr3_nt: TGTGCCAGCAGCTTAGGCTTGGGGCAGGGCTATGGCTACACCTTC

j_call: TRBJ2-2
clone_size: few
d_call: -
v_call: TRBV15
cdr3_aa: CATSRQGPGELFF
cdr3_nt: TGTGCCACCAGCAGACAGGGGCCCGGGGAGCTGTTTTTT

j_call: TRBJ2-7
clone_size: few
d_call: -
v_call: TRBV20-1
cdr3_aa: CSARDLGSPSYEQYF
cdr3_nt: TGCAGTGCTAGAGATTTAGGCAGTCCCTCCTACGAGCAGTACTTC

j_call: TRBJ2-1
clone_size: many
d_call: TRBD2
v_call: TRBV5-1
cdr3_aa: CASSLEGLAVEQFF
cdr3_nt: TGCGCCAGCAGCTTGGAAGGACTAGCGGTTGAGCAGTTCTTC

j_call: TRBJ2-7
clone_size: -
d_call: TRBD2
v_call: TRBV11-2
cdr3_aa: CASSFQLAGVYEQYF
cdr3_nt: TGTGCCAGCAGCTTCCAACTAGCGGGTGTCTACGAGCAGTACTTC

j_call: TRBJ2-1
clone_size: -
d_call: -
v_call: TRBV12-3/TRBV12-4
cdr3_aa: CASSFGDKEFF
cdr3_nt: TGTGCCAGCAGTTTTGGGGACAAAGAGTTCTTC

j_call: TRBJ2-3
clone_size: many
d_call: TRBD1
v_call: TRBV7-2
cdr3_aa: CASSLGQGYTDTQYF
cdr3_nt: TGTGCCAGCAGCTTGGGACAGGGATACACAGATACGCAGTATTTT

j_call: TRBJ1-2
clone_size: many
d_call: TRBD1
v_call: TRBV20-1
cdr3_aa: CSAREGQGAGRSYGYTF
cdr3_nt: TGCAGTGCTAGAGAGGGACAGGGGGCCGGGCGCTCCTATGGCTACACCTTC

j_call: TRBJ2-7
clone_size: few
d_call: -
v_call: TRBV29-1
cdr3_aa: CSVRPGHTYEQYF
cdr3_nt: TGCAGCGTTCGTCCGGGACACACCTACGAGCAGTACTTC

j_call: TRBJ2-3
clone_size: few
d_call: -
v_call: TRBV19
cdr3_aa: CASSIVQTGDTDTQYF
cdr3_nt: TGTGCCAGTAGTATAGTCCAGACAGGAGACACAGATACGCAGTATTTT

j_call: TRBJ2-3
clone_size: many
d_call: -
v_call: TRBV5-1
cdr3_aa: CASSPLSGFSSTDTQYF
cdr3_nt: TGCGCCAGCAGCCCTCTTAGCGGATTTTCTAGCACAGATACGCAGTATTTT

j_call: TRBJ2-2
clone_size: once
d_call: -
v_call: TRBV6-2/TRBV6-3
cdr3_aa: CASSPVPRNTGELFF
cdr3_nt: TGTGCCAGCAGCCCCGTTCCAAGAAACACCGGGGAGCTGTTTTTT

j_call: TRBJ2-7
clone_size: few
d_call: -
v_call: TRBV5-5
cdr3_aa: CASINTVSYEQYF
cdr3_nt: TGTGCCAGCATAAATACGGTCTCCTACGAGCAGTACTTC

j_call: TRBJ2-1
clone_size: -
d_call: -
v_call: TRBV4-1
cdr3_aa: CASSQERGWPQFF
cdr3_nt: TGCGCCAGCAGCCAAGAACGGGGCTGGCCTCAGTTCTTC

j_call: TRBJ1-4
clone_size: few
d_call: -
v_call: TRBV9
cdr3_aa: CASSPGLEKLFF
cdr3_nt: TGTGCCAGCAGCCCCGGTCTGGAAAAACTGTTTTTT

j_call: TRBJ2-1
clone_size: -
d_call: TRBD1
v_call: TRBV11-2
cdr3_aa: CASSLWGQGITYNEQFF
cdr3_nt: TGTGCCAGCAGCTTATGGGGACAGGGTATTACCTACAATGAGCAGTTCTTC

j_call: TRBJ2-2
clone_size: -
d_call: TRBD1
v_call: TRBV30
cdr3_aa: CAWVPTGTGKSTGELFF
cdr3_nt: TGTGCCTGGGTACCTACCGGGACAGGGAAAAGCACCGGGGAGCTGTTTTTT

j_call: TRBJ2-7
clone_size: -
d_call: -
v_call: TRBV5-1
cdr3_aa: CASSYGQGGIDEQYF
cdr3_nt: TGCGCCAGCAGCTATGGACAGGGAGGGATCGACGAGCAGTACTTC

j_call: TRBJ1-4
clone_size: -
d_call: TRBD1
v_call: TRBV12-3/TRBV12-4
cdr3_aa: CASSLAYGQGTEKLFF
cdr3_nt: TGTGCCAGCAGTTTAGCATACGGACAGGGGACTGAAAAACTGTTTTTT

j_call: TRBJ2-1
clone_size: few
d_call: TRBD2
v_call: TRBV4-3
cdr3_aa: CASSQEASGRVYGDEQFF
cdr3_nt: TGCGCCAGCAGCCAAGAGGCTAGCGGGAGGGTCTACGGGGATGAGCAGTTCTTC

j_call: TRBJ1-1
clone_size: -
d_call: -
v_call: TRBV7-9
cdr3_aa: CASSLGALVEAFF
cdr3_nt: TGTGCCAGCAGCTTGGGTGCCCTGGTTGAAGCTTTCTTT

j_call: TRBJ2-5
clone_size: -
d_call: -
v_call: TRBV4-1
cdr3_aa: CASSRLNRETQYF
cdr3_nt: TGCGCCAGCAGCCGCCTGAATAGGGAGACCCAGTACTTC

j_call: TRBJ2-7
clone_size: -
d_call: -
v_call: TRBV4-3
cdr3_aa: CASSQDLSYEQYF
cdr3_nt: TGCGCCAGCAGCCAAGATCTGAGCTACGAGCAGTACTTC

j_call: TRBJ2-1
clone_size: many
d_call: TRBD1
v_call: TRBV10-3
cdr3_aa: CAIGVGRGTDEQFF
cdr3_nt: TGTGCCATTGGGGTGGGCAGGGGGACCGATGAGCAGTTCTTC

j_call: TRBJ2-3
clone_size: few
d_call: -
v_call: TRBV20-1
cdr3_aa: CSARSAGTDTQYF
cdr3_nt: TGCAGTGCTAGATCCGCGGGGACAGATACGCAGTATTTT

j_call: TRBJ1-1
clone_size: -
d_call: -
v_call: TRBV12-3/TRBV12-4
cdr3_aa: CASSFFSANTEAFF
cdr3_nt: TGTGCCAGCAGTTTTTTTTCAGCAAACACTGAAGCTTTCTTT

j_call: TRBJ2-7
clone_size: -
d_call: TRBD2
v_call: TRBV6-2/TRBV6-3
cdr3_aa: CASRTAGATYEQYF
cdr3_nt: TGTGCCAGCAGGACAGCGGGGGCAACCTACGAGCAGTACTTC

j_call: TRBJ1-1
clone_size: -
d_call: -
v_call: TRBV5-1
cdr3_aa: CASSYQNTEAFF
cdr3_nt: TGCGCCAGCAGCTACCAGAACACTGAAGCTTTCTTT